This T cell receptor (beta chain) was identified during a study of OX40 agonist ivuxolimab in advanced cancers. Trimming cost V 6 bases and J 7 bases, with 10 bases left between them. Germline V gives CDR1 SGDLS, CDR2 YYNGEE. The length of the CDR3 is 11 residues. Repertoires were generated with immunoSEQ multiplex PCR, while TCRdb's copy carries only in-frame clones and drops some. The table records over 5,000 clones, roughly two thirds of them present only once. This sample comprised CD4+ or CD8+ T cells sorted from blood, obtained in a trial of the OX40 agonist ivuxolimab. This sequence was found in an adult with an advanced solid tumor such as melanoma, head and neck, liver or kidney cancer. The V call is TRBV9, the J call TRBJ1-2; D is uncertain. The CDR3 protein is CASKAGSGYTF. Here the CDR3 DNA reads TGTGCCAGCAAGGCGGGGTCTGGCTACACCTTC.